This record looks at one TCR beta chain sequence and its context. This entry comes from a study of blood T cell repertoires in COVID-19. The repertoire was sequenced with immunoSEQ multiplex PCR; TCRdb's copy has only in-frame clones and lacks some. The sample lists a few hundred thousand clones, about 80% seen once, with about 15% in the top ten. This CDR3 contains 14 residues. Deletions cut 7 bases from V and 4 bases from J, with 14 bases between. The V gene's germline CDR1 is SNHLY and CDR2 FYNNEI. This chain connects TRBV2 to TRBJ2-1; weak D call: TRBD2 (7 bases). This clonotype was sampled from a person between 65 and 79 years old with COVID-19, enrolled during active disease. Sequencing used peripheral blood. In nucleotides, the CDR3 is TGTGCCAGCATGGAGGGGGGGCCATACAATGAGCAGTTCTTC. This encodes CASMEGGPYNEQFF.